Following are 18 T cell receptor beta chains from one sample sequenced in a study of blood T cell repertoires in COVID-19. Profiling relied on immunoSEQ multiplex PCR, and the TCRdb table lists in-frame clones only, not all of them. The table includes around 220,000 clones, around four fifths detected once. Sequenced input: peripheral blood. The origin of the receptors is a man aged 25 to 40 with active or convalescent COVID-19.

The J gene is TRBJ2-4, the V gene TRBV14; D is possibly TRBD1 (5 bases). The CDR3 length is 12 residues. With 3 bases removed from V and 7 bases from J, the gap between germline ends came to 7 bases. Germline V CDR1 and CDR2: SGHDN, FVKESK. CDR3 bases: TGTGCCAGCAGCCAGTCAGGGAACATTCAGTACTTC. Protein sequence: CASSQSGNIQYF.

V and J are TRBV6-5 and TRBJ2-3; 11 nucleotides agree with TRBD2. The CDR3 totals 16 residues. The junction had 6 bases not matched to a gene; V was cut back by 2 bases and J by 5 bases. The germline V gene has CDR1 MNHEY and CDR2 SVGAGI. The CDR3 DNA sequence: TGTGCCAGCAGTTACCTTAGCGGGGGGGCCAAAGATACGCAGTATTTT. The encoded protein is CASSYLSGGAKDTQYF.

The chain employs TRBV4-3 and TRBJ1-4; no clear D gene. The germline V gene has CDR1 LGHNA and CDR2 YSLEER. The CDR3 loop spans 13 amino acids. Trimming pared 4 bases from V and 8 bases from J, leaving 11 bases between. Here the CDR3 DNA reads TGCGCCAGCAGCCTGACGGGGAAGGAAAAACTGTTTTTT. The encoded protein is CASSLTGKEKLFF.

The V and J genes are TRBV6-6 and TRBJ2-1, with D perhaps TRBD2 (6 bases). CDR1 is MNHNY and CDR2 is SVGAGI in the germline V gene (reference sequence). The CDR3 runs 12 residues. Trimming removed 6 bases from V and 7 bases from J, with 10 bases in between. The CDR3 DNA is TGTGCCAGCAGCCTCAGCGGGAATGAGCAGTTCTTC. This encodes CASSLSGNEQFF.

The CDR3 DNA is TGTGCCTGGAGTACAGAAGCCGGGGAGCTGTTTTTT. Amino acids: CAWSTEAGELFF. The V call is TRBV30, the J call TRBJ2-2, with D uncertain. The V and J ends lost 2 bases and 6 bases respectively, with 7 bases between them. Germline V lookup: CDR1 GTSNPN, CDR2 SVGIG (reference sequence). This CDR3 has 12 residues. The full variable domain, rest sourced from reference TRBV30 and TRBJ2-2, is SQTIHQWPATLVQPVGSPLSLECTVEGTSNPNLYWYRQAAGRGLQLLFYSVGIGQISSEVPQNLSASRPQDRQFILSSKKLLLSDSGFYLCAWSTEAGELFFGEGSRLTVL.

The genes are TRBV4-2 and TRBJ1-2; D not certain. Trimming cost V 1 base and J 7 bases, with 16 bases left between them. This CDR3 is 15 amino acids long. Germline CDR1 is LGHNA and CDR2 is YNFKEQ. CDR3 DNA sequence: TGTGCCAGCAGCCAAGTGAGGGCGGAACTAGGTGGCTACACCTTC. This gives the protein CASSQVRAELGGYTF.

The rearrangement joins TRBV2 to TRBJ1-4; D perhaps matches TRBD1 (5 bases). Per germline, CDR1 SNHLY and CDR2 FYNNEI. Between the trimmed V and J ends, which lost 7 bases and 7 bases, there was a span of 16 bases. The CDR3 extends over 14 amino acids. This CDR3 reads CASIEEWGVEKLFF. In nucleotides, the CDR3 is TGTGCCAGCATAGAAGAATGGGGGGTTGAAAAACTGTTTTTT. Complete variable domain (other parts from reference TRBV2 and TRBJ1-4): EPEVTQTPSHQVTQMGQEVILRCVPISNHLYFYWYRQILGQKVEFLVSFYNNEISEKSEIFDDQFSVERPDGSNFTLKIRSTKLEDSAMYFCASIEEWGVEKLFFGSGTQLSVL.

The CDR3 bases are TGTGCCAGTATTGGTAGCCCCCGGGAGACCCAGTACTTC. It yields the protein CASIGSPRETQYF. V gene TRBV19 combines with J gene TRBJ2-5; D gene uncertain. The CDR3 loop spans 13 amino acids. The germline V gene has CDR1 LNHDA and CDR2 SQIVND (reference sequence). Trimming stripped 7 bases from V and 5 bases from J, with 14 bases between.

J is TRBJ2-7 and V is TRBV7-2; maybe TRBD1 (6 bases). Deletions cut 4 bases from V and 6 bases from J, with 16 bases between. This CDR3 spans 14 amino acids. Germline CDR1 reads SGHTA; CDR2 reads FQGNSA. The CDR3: CASSYQVAGVEQYF. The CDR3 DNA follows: TGTGCCAGCAGCTATCAAGTGGCAGGGGTCGAGCAGTACTTC.

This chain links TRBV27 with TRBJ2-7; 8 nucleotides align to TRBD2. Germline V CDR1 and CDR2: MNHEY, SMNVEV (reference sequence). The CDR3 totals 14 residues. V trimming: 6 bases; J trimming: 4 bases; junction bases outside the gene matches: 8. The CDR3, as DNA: TGTGCCAGCAGCCCCGGGACTAGTCATTACGAGCAGTACTTC. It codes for CASSPGTSHYEQYF.

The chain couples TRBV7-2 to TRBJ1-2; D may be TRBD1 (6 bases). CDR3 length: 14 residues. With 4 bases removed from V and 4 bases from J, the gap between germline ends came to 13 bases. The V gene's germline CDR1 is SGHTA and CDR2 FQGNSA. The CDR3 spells CASSYVQGSYGYTF. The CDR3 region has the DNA TGTGCCAGCAGCTACGTACAGGGTTCCTATGGCTACACCTTC.

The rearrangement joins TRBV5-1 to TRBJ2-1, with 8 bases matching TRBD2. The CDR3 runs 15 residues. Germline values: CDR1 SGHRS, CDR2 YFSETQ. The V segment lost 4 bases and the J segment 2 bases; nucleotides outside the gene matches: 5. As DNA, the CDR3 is TGCGCCAGCAGCATTAGCGGGAATCCCTACAATGAGCAGTTCTTC. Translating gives CASSISGNPYNEQFF.

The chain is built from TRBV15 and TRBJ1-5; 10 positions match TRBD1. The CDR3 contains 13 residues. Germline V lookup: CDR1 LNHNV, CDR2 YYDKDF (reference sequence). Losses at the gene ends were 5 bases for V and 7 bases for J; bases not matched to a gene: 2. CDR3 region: CATSGQGEQPQHF. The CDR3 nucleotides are TGTGCCACCAGCGGACAGGGGGAACAGCCCCAGCATTTT.

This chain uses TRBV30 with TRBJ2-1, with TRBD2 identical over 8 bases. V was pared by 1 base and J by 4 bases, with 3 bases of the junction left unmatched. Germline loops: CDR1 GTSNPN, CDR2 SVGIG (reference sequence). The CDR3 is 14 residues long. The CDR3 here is CAWSGRGGYNEQFF. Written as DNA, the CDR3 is TGTGCCTGGAGTGGACGGGGGGGATACAATGAGCAGTTCTTC.

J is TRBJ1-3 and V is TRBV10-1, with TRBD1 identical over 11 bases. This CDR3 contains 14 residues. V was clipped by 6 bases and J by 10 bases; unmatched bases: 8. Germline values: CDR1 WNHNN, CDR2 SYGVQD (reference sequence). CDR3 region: CASSRTGGLGTIYF. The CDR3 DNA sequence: TGCGCCAGCAGCAGGACAGGGGGCCTGGGGACCATATATTTT.

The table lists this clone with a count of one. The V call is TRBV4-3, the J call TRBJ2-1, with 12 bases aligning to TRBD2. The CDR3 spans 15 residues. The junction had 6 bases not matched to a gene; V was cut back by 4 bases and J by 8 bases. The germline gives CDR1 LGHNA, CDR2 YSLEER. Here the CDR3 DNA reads TGCGCCAGCAGCCGTGGACTAGCGGGATCCGATGAGCAGTTCTTC. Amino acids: CASSRGLAGSDEQFF.

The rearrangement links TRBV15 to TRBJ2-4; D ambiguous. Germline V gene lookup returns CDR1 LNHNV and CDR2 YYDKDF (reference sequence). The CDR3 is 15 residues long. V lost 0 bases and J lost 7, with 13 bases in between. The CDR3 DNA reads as TGTGCCACCAGCAGAGAGAGGCAGTTCGACAACATTCAGTACTTC. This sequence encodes CATSRERQFDNIQYF.

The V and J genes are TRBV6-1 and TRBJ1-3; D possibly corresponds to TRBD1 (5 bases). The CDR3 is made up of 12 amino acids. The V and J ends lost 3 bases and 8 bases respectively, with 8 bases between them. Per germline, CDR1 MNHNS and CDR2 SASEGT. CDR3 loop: CASSDRVDTIYF. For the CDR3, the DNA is TGTGCCAGCAGTGACAGGGTGGACACCATATATTTT.